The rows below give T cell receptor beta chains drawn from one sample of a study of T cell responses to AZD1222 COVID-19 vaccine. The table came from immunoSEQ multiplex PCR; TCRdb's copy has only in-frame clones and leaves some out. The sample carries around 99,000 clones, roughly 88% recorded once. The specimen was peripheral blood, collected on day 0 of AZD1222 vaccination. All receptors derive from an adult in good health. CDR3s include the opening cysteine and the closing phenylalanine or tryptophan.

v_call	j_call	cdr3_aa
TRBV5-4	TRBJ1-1	CASSLREVNTEAFF
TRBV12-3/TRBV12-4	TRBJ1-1	CASSLKGNTEAFF
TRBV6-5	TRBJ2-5	CASRNGQGVETQYF
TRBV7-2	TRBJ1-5	CASSLGDAPGQPQHF
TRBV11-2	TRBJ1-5	CASSLGDSYQPQHF
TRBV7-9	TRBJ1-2	CASSLDRTGHYGYTF
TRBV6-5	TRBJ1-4	CATRTGGEKLFF
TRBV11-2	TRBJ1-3	CASSLDRGSGNTIYF
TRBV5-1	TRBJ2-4	CASSDTGEFQYF
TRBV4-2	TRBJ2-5	CASSQGPRLAGETQYF
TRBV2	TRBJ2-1	CASSLGTSGTDEQFF
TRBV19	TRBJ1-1	CASSIVWGSGTEAFF